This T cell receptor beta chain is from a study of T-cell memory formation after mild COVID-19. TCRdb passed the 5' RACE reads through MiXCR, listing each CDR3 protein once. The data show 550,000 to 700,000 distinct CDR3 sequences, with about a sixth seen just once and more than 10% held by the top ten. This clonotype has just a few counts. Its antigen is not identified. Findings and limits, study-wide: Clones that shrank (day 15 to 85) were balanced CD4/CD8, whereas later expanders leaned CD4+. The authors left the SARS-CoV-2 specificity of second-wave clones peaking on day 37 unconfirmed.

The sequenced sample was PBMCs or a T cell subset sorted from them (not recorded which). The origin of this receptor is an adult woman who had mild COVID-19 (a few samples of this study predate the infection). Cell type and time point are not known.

The CDR3 bases are TGTGCCAGCAGGGCCTTCCTCAGGGGGCGCAGGAACACTGAAGCTTTCTTT. Protein sequence: CASRAFLRGRRNTEAFF. The V and J genes are TRBV12-3 or TRBV12-4 and TRBJ1-1, with 8 bases matching TRBD1. This CDR3 comprises 17 residues. J lost 1 base, V lost 6 bases, and 13 bases had no gene match.